This record covers a single T cell receptor beta chain. This may arise from a read error, as a much more abundant clone is one base away. The sample belongs to a study of T cells of healthy individuals. Looked up from germline, CDR1 is MNHEY and CDR2 is SVGAGI. The CDR3 runs to 13 residues. With 7 bases clipped from V and 9 bases from J, the junction kept 11 bases outside the gene matches. MiXCR, applied by TCRdb to the 5' RACE reads, yields one record per CDR3 protein. The top ten clones hold about 4.3% of a sample with more than 60,000 distinct CDR3 sequences, roughly 17% of them seen once. The TCR was taken from a human donor in good health. This chain connects TRBV6-5 to TRBJ2-5; 7 bases align to TRBD1. CDR3 coding DNA: TGTGCCAGCAAGCCGAGACAGGGCCGGGCCCAGTACTTC. This sequence encodes CASKPRQGRAQYF.